This section outlines one T cell receptor (delta chain) sequence together with its context. There are a few counts of this clone. No antigen is known for it. The TCRdb protein, from a much larger clone, departs from this DNA's translation at residue 17, likely by read error; the protein shown derives from the DNA. The sample originates from a study of delta chain sequences of gamma delta T cells (dated by TCRdb to 2016 to 2017). Counted from cysteine to phenylalanine, this CDR3 has 19 amino acids. CDR3 DNA only is kept here, 57 bases in frame from base 1. The germline V gene yields GEAIGNYY for CDR1 and EKD for CDR2. Receptors were amplified or captured by 5' RACE. The sample was run on an Illumina MiSeq. After TCRdb called clones again from the public reads with CATT, rows with identical DNA were merged. This sample lists about 210 delta-chain clones; around 15% were detected once. Together, the top ten hold about 60% of the sample.

Recombination joined TRDV2 with TRDJ1; the central 12 bases match TRDD3. This receptor was taken from a human donor in good health. Sequences were obtained from either unsorted cells or a sorted T cell fraction (not recorded which). DNA sequence: TGTGCCTGTGACCCAGTACTGGGGGATACCGAGCCGTACACCGATAAACCCATCTTT. It codes for CACDPVLGDTEPYTDKPIF.